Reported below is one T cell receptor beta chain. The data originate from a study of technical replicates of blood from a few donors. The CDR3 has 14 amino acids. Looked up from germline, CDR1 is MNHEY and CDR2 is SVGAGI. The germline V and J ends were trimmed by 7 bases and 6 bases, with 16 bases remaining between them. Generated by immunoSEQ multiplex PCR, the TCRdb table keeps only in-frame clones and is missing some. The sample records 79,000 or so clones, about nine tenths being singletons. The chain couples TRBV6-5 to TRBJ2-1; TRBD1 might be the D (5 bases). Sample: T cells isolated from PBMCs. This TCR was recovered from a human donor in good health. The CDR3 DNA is TGTGCCAGCAAAGTGGTTAGGGGTTCCAATGAGCAGTTCTTC. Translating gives CASKVVRGSNEQFF.